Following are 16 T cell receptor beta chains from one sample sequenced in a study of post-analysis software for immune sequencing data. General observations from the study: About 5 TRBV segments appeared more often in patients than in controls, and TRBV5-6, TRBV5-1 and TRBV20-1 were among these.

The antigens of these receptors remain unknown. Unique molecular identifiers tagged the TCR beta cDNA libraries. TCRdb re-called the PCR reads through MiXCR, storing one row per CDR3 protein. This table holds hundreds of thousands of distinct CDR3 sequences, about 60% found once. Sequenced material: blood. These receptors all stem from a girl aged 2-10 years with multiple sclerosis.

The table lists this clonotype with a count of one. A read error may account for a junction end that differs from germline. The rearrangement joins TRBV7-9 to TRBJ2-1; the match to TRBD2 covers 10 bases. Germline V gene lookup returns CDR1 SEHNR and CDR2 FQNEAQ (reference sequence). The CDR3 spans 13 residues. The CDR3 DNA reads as TGTGCCACCAGCGGGGGGGCCATCAATGAGCAGTTCTTC. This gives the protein CATSGGAINEQFF.

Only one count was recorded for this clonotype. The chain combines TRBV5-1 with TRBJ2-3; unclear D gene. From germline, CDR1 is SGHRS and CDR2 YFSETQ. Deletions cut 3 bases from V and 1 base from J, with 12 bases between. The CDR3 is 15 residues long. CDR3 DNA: TGCGCCAGCAGCTCGGGTCCGGAGCGCACAGATACGCAGTATTTT. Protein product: CASSSGPERTDTQYF.

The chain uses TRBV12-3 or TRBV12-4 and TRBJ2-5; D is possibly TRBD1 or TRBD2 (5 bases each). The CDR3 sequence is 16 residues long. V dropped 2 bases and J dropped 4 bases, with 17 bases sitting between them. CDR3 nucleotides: TGTGCCAGCAGTTTAAATGGGGCGGGTGGAGGAGAGACCCAGTACTTC. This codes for CASSLNGAGGGETQYF.

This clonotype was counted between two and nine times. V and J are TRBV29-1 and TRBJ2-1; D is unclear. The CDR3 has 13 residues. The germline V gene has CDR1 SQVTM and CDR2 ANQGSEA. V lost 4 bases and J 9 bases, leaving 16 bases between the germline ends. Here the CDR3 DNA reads TGCAGCGTTGCCTTCAAGGTTAAGGTTGAGCAGTTCTTC. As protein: CSVAFKVKVEQFF.

CDR3 region: CASSQRDTDTQYF. CDR3 nucleotides: TGTGCCAGCAGTCAACGGGACACAGATACGCAGTATTTT. This chain joins TRBV6-1 and TRBJ2-3; possible D gene TRBD2, 5 bases. CDR1 MNHNS and CDR2 SASEGT come from the germline V gene. Trimming removed 5 bases from V and 2 bases from J, with 8 bases in between. There are 13 residues in the CDR3.

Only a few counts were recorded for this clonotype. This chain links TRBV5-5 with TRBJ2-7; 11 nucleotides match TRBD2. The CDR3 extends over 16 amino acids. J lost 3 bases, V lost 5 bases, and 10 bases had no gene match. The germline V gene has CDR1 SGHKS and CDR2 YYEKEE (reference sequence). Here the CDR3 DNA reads TGTGCCAGCAGACCCAACCGACTAGCGGGGTTCTACGAGCAGTACTTC. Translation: CASRPNRLAGFYEQYF.

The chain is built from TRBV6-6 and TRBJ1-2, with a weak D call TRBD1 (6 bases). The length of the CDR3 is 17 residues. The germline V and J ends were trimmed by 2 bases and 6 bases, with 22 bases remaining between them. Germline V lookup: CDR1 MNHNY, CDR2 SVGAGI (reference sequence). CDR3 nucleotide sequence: TGTGCCAGCAGTTACCAAACCTTGGACAGAATTGGACATGGCTACACCTTC. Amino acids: CASSYQTLDRIGHGYTF.

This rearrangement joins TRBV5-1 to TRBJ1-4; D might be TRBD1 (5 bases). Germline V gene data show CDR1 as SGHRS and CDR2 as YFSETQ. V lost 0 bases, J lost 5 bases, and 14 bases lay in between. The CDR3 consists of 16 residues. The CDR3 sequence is CASSLGPGVVNEKLFF. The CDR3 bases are TGCGCCAGCAGCTTGGGTCCGGGGGTAGTAAATGAAAAACTGTTTTTT.

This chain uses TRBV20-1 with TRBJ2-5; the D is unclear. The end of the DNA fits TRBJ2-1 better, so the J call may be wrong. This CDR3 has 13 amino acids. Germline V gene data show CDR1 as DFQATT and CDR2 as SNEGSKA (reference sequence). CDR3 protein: CSARDLSQETQFF. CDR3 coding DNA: TGCAGTGCTAGAGATCTTAGCCAAGAGACCCAGTTCTTC.

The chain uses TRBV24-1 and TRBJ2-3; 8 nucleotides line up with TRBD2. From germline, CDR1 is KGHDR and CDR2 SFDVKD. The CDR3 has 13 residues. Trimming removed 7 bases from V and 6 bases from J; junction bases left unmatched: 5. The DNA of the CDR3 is TGTGCCACCAGAGAAGCGGGAGCGGATACGCAGTATTTT. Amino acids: CATREAGADTQYF.

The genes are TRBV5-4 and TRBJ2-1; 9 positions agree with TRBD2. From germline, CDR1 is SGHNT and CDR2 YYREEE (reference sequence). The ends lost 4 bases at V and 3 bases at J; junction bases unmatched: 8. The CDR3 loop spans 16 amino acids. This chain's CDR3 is CASSLPPSGDYNEQFF. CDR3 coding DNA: TGTGCCAGCAGCCTACCGCCTAGCGGGGACTACAATGAGCAGTTCTTC.

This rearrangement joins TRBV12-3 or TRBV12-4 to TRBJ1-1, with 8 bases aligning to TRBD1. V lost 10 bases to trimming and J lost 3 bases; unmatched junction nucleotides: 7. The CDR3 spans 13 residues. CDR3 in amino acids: CATWTGRHTEAFF. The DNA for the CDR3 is TGTGCCACTTGGACAGGGCGCCACACTGAAGCTTTCTTT.

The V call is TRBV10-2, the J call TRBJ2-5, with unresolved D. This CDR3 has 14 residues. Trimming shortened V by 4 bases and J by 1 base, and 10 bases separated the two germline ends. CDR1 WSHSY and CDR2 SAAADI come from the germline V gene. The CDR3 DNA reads TGCGCCAGCAGTGTAGGTGGGCCCCAAGAGACCCAGTACTTC. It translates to CASSVGGPQETQYF.

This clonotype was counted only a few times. As DNA, the CDR3 is TGCGCCAGCAGCCAAGATCGAGGGAGCAATCAGCCCCAGCATTTT. Its protein is CASSQDRGSNQPQHF. This sequence joins TRBV4-3 and TRBJ1-5, with D uncertain. Between the trimmed V and J ends, which lost 0 bases and 1 base, there was a span of 7 bases. Germline values: CDR1 LGHNA, CDR2 YSLEER. This CDR3 comprises 15 residues.

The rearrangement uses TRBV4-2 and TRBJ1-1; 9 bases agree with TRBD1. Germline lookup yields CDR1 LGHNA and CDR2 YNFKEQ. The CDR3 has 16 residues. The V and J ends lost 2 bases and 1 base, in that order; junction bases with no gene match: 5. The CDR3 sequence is CASSQTQGATNTEAFF. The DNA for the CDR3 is TGTGCCAGCAGCCAAACACAGGGGGCTACGAACACTGAAGCTTTCTTT.

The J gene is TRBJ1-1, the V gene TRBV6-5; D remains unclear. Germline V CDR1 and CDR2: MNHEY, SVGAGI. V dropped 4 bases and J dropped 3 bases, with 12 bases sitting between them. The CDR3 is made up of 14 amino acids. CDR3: CASSSATRYTEAFF. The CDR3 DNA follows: TGTGCCAGCAGTTCGGCGACGAGGTACACTGAAGCTTTCTTT.